The 24 T cell receptor beta chains below were found in one sample sequenced in a study of OX40 agonist ivuxolimab in advanced cancers. The repertoire was sequenced with immunoSEQ multiplex PCR; TCRdb's copy has only in-frame clones and lacks some. The sample gives tens of thousands of clones, roughly nine tenths of which show up once; less than 7.5% is in the top ten. This sample comprised CD4+ or CD8+ T cells sorted from blood, obtained in a trial of the OX40 agonist ivuxolimab. The receptor set was obtained from an adult with an advanced solid tumor such as melanoma, head and neck, liver or kidney cancer.

The V call is TRBV4-3, the J call TRBJ2-7; 10 nucleotides agree with TRBD2. This CDR3 region has 15 residues. CDR1 is LGHNA, CDR2 YSLEER, per germline. V was clipped by 0 bases and J by 4 bases; unmatched bases: 3. CDR3 sequence (DNA): TGCGCCAGCAGCCAAGACCTAGCGGGAGTTTACGAGCAGTACTTC. This encodes CASSQDLAGVYEQYF.

Worth noting for this clone: The identical CDR3 is also encoded by other nucleotide sequences in the sample. This chain joins TRBV6-5 and TRBJ2-7; D gene ambiguous. The germline gives CDR1 MNHEY, CDR2 SVGAGI. The CDR3 consists of 14 residues. Trimming shortened V by 0 bases and J by 0 bases, and 6 bases separated the two germline ends. In DNA, the CDR3 is TGTGCCAGCAGTTACTCTTCGTCCTCCTACGAGCAGTACTTC. Protein sequence: CASSYSSSSYEQYF.

The CDR3 sequence is CASSFPLGGFQGYTDTQYF. The DNA of the CDR3 is TGTGCCAGCAGCTTCCCATTGGGGGGCTTTCAGGGATACACAGATACGCAGTATTTT. The rearrangement joins TRBV7-9 to TRBJ2-3; D may correspond to TRBD1 or TRBD2 (6 bases each). Germline CDR1 is SEHNR and CDR2 is FQNEAQ (reference sequence). The CDR3 contains 19 residues. The V end lost 3 bases, the J end lost 2 bases, and 24 bases lay between the germline ends.

The chain uses TRBV29-1 and TRBJ2-3; the D is unclear. Trimming shortened V by 3 bases and J by 5 bases, and 15 bases separated the two germline ends. Germline V CDR1 and CDR2: SQVTM, ANQGSEA. The length of the CDR3 is 14 residues. CDR3 loop: CSVESASHVDTQYF. CDR3 coding DNA: TGCAGCGTTGAGTCAGCGTCACATGTAGATACGCAGTATTTT.

The CDR3 DNA reads as TGTGCCAGCAGTAAGACAGGGAGATTGAACACTGAAGCTTTCTTT. Translation: CASSKTGRLNTEAFF. The rearrangement links TRBV27 to TRBJ1-1; 7 nucleotides agree with TRBD1. The germline V gene encodes CDR1 MNHEY and CDR2 SMNVEV (reference sequence). There are 15 residues in the CDR3. J gave up 0 bases and V 5 bases, and 6 bases lay outside the gene matches.

This sequence joins TRBV7-2 and TRBJ2-7; 11 bases are a match to TRBD2. From germline, CDR1 is SGHTA and CDR2 FQGNSA. The CDR3 extends over 16 amino acids. Trimming cost V 0 bases and J 4 bases; bases outside gene matches: 5. The CDR3 coding sequence is TGTGCCAGCAGCTTAGCCCTAGCGGGGGGCCTGTACGAGCAGTACTTC. Translating it yields CASSLALAGGLYEQYF. Complete variable domain (other parts from reference TRBV7-2 and TRBJ2-7): GAGVSQSPSNKVTEKGKDVELRCDPISGHTALYWYRQSLGQGLEFLIYFQGNSAPDKSGLPSDRFSAERTGGSVSTLTIQRTQQEDSAVYLCASSLALAGGLYEQYFGPGTRLTVT.

Concerning this clone itself: Within the sample, other DNA sequences also encode this same CDR3. This chain joins TRBV6-1 and TRBJ2-2, with D unclear. Germline V gene data show CDR1 as MNHNS and CDR2 as SASEGT. With 2 bases removed from V and 4 bases from J, the gap between germline ends came to 11 bases. This CDR3 is built from 15 residues. CDR3 sequence (DNA): TGTGCCAGCAGTGAATGGGCAGCCGCCACCGGGGAGCTGTTTTTT. Translated, it gives CASSEWAAATGELFF.

The CDR3 reads CASSLLVGSSGANVLTF. The CDR3 nucleotides read TGTGCCAGCAGCTTGCTAGTGGGTAGCTCTGGGGCCAACGTCCTGACTTTC. V and J are TRBV7-9 and TRBJ2-6; D remains ambiguous. The V gene's germline CDR1 is SEHNR and CDR2 FQNEAQ (reference sequence). V lost 3 bases and J 0 bases, leaving 12 bases between the germline ends. The CDR3 totals 17 residues.

The chain carries TRBV7-3 and TRBJ2-3; D is perhaps TRBD1 (5 bases). Germline loops: CDR1 SGHTA, CDR2 FQGTGA. The CDR3 is 18 residues long. Between the trimmed V and J ends, which lost 2 bases and 1 base, there was a span of 19 bases. CDR3 bases: TGTGCCAGCAGCTTATATCAGGGTGGCTTTGTTGGCACAGATACGCAGTATTTT. Translated: CASSLYQGGFVGTDTQYF.

This chain joins TRBV6-5 and TRBJ2-5; no clear D gene. Germline assignment: CDR1 MNHEY and CDR2 SVGAGI. The CDR3 spans 15 residues. V shed 0 bases and J shed 5 bases, with 13 bases lying between them. The CDR3 DNA sequence: TGTGCCAGCAGTTACTCGACTGTTCTCGGGGAGACCCAGTACTTC. Translation gives CASSYSTVLGETQYF.

V is TRBV29-1 and J is TRBJ2-1, with TRBD2 matching over 9 bases. Per the germline V gene, CDR1 is SQVTM and CDR2 is ANQGSEA. V shed 8 bases, J shed 8 bases, and the junction held 10 bases outside the gene matches. CDR3 size: 13 residues. This chain's CDR3 is CSSGLALGDEQFF. The CDR3 DNA sequence: TGCAGCTCGGGACTAGCACTCGGGGATGAGCAGTTCTTC.

This chain joins TRBV7-8 and TRBJ2-1; unclear D gene. CDR1 is SGHVS and CDR2 is FQNEAQ in the germline V gene. Trimming stripped 1 base from V and 7 bases from J, with 8 bases between. CDR3 size: 13 residues. CDR3 sequence (DNA): TGTGCCAGCAGCTTAGGGCTCGGAAATGAGCAGTTCTTC. Amino acid sequence: CASSLGLGNEQFF. Drawing the rest from reference TRBV7-8 and TRBJ2-1, the complete variable domain is GAGVSQSPRYKVAKRGQDVALRCDPISGHVSLFWYQQALGQGPEFLTYFQNEAQLDKSGLPSDRFFAERPEGSVSTLKIQRTQQEDSAVYLCASSLGLGNEQFFGPGTRLTVL.

There are a few counts of this clone. The V gene is TRBV7-9, the J gene TRBJ2-7, with D possibly being TRBD1 (6 bases). The CDR3 sequence is 13 residues long. Germline CDR1 is SEHNR and CDR2 is FQNEAQ (reference sequence). V dropped 4 bases and J dropped 2 bases, with 9 bases sitting between them. CDR3 DNA sequence: TGTGCCAGCAGCTCACAGGGAACCTACGAGCAGTACTTC. The encoded protein is CASSSQGTYEQYF. The full variable domain, in which reference TRBV7-9 and TRBJ2-7 provide the parts outside the CDR3, is DTGVSQNPRHKITKRGQNVTFRCDPISEHNRLYWYRQTLGQGPEFLTYFQNEAQLEKSRLLSDRFSAERPKGSFSTLEIQRTEQGDSAMYLCASSSQGTYEQYFGPGTRLTVT.

The table lists this clone with a count of one. The chain links TRBV30 to TRBJ1-1, with TRBD1 matching over 7 bases. This CDR3 has 15 amino acids. Germline assignment: CDR1 GTSNPN and CDR2 SVGIG (reference sequence). The V and J ends lost 2 bases and 7 bases, in that order; junction bases with no gene match: 13. In nucleotides, the CDR3 is TGTGCCTGGAGTTGGGGAGGGGGCGCGGGAATTGAAGCTTTCTTT. It is translated as CAWSWGGGAGIEAFF.

The sample holds one count of this clone. The chain couples TRBV28 to TRBJ2-2; no clear D. Per the germline V gene, CDR1 is MDHEN and CDR2 is SYDVKM. This CDR3 is 15 amino acids long. Deletions cut 6 bases from V and 0 bases from J, with 11 bases between. The CDR3 reads CASRIDIANTGELFF. In DNA form, the CDR3 reads TGTGCCAGCAGAATAGACATCGCGAACACCGGGGAGCTGTTTTTT.

The chain carries TRBV10-3 and TRBJ2-2, with D possibly matching TRBD2 (5 bases). The germline V gene has CDR1 ENHRY and CDR2 SYGVKD. CDR3 length equals 15 residues. V was cut by 9 bases and J by 4 bases, with 18 bases left in between. In DNA, the CDR3 is TGTGCCATTCACGATGAGGGAAAACTCACCGGGGAGCTGTTTTTT. Its translation: CAIHDEGKLTGELFF.

The V gene is TRBV7-6, the J gene TRBJ1-2; D call uncertain. The germline V gene encodes CDR1 SGHVS and CDR2 FNYEAQ. V dropped 5 bases and J dropped 2 bases, with 12 bases sitting between them. The CDR3 runs 14 residues. This chain's CDR3 is CASSLGAANYGYTF. Here the CDR3 DNA reads TGTGCCAGCAGCCTTGGAGCGGCCAACTATGGCTACACCTTC. The full variable domain, with the rest looked up from reference TRBV7-6 and TRBJ1-2, is GAGVSQSPRYKVTKRGQDVALRCDPISGHVSLYWYRQALGQGPEFLTYFNYEAQQDKSGLPNDRFSAERPEGSISTLTIQRTEQRDSAMYRCASSLGAANYGYTFGSGTRLTVV.

This chain uses TRBV6-1 with TRBJ2-1, with 7 bases that match TRBD1. In germline, CDR1 is MNHNS, CDR2 SASEGT. Trimming removed 4 bases from V and 8 bases from J; junction bases left unmatched: 8. There are 14 residues in the CDR3. The DNA for the CDR3 is TGTGCCAGCAGTGCGGAGACAGGGTGGGATGAGCAGTTCTTC. As protein: CASSAETGWDEQFF.

The chain combines TRBV5-1 with TRBJ1-1; D is perhaps TRBD1 (5 bases). The V gene lost 0 bases and the J gene lost 6 bases, with 9 bases spanning the gap. The CDR3 runs to 13 residues. Germline V gene lookup returns CDR1 SGHRS and CDR2 YFSETQ. Written as DNA, the CDR3 is TGCGCCAGCAGCTTGGCCGGGGGTGCTGAAGCTTTCTTT. Translated, it gives CASSLAGGAEAFF.

Details on this clone: A read error may produce the germline difference seen at one junction end. Other DNA sequences from this sample encode an identical CDR3 as well. The chain links TRBV9 to TRBJ2-7; D ambiguous. The length of the CDR3 is 14 residues. Germline values: CDR1 SGDLS, CDR2 YYNGEE. CDR3 residues: CASAPTDGTYEQYF. In DNA, the CDR3 is TGTGCCAGCGCCCCAACGGACGGCACCTACGAACAGTACTTC.

The J gene is TRBJ2-7, the V gene TRBV30; D possibly corresponds to TRBD2 (5 bases). Germline CDR1 reads GTSNPN; CDR2 reads SVGIG (reference sequence). The CDR3 is made up of 15 amino acids. The V end lost 3 bases, the J end lost 5 bases, and 20 bases lay between the germline ends. The DNA for the CDR3 is TGTGCCTGGAGAGGGTTGGGAGACCGCGTTAACGAGCAGTACTTC. It specifies CAWRGLGDRVNEQYF.

The gene calls are TRBV19 and TRBJ2-2; no firm D call. CDR1 is LNHDA, CDR2 SQIVND, per germline (reference sequence). Trimming shortened V by 6 bases and J by 8 bases, and 10 bases separated the two germline ends. The CDR3 sequence is 12 residues long. The CDR3 sequence: CASSLSRGELFF. The CDR3 bases are TGTGCCAGTAGCCTTTCCCGGGGGGAGCTGTTTTTT.

V usage is TRBV6-5 and J usage is TRBJ1-2, with unresolved D. CDR1 MNHEY and CDR2 SVGAGI come from the germline V gene. Trimming left V 0 bases short and J 4 bases short, with 15 bases between. There are 16 residues in the CDR3. The CDR3: CASSYSSRDVTYGYTF. In nucleotides, the CDR3 is TGTGCCAGCAGTTACTCGTCGCGGGATGTGACCTATGGCTACACCTTC.

The chain carries TRBV4-3 and TRBJ2-3; TRBD2 matches at 9 bases. The CDR3 covers 15 residues. Trimming cost V 0 bases and J 5 bases; bases outside gene matches: 3. Germline values: CDR1 LGHNA, CDR2 YSLEER. The CDR3 spells CASSQDGSGRDTQYF. The CDR3 coding sequence is TGCGCCAGCAGCCAAGATGGTAGCGGGAGAGATACGCAGTATTTT.